Below, one T cell receptor (beta chain) is given with its context. What it binds is not known. Germline V gene sequence: CDR1 MNHEY, CDR2 SVGAGI. V was cut by 5 bases and J by 6 bases, with 11 bases left in between. The CDR3 consists of 12 residues. This sample is drawn from a study of shared clonotypes between healthy human individuals. Study results and caveats: There were few donors, and this limited the genetic and exposure-history diversity represented. Among a few donors, about 4.6% of naive CD4 clonotypes were found in common.

Execution of the assay was at deep level. Per sorted-subset replicate PCR, input was 150 to 250 ng DNA, representing tens of thousands of T cell genomes. Assay used: immunoSEQ multiplex PCR; TCRdb lists only in-frame clones, some missing. The table includes about 2.4 million clones, around 94% detected once. Sequenced: naive CD4+ T cells sorted from blood. Subset given: CD45RA+ positively selected. The gene calls are TRBV6-5 and TRBJ2-7, with D possibly matching TRBD2 (6 bases). The TCR sequence derives from a young man in good health. The CDR3 loop is CASSPGTPEQYF. The CDR3 coding sequence is TGTGCCAGCAGTCCGGGGACTCCCGAGCAGTACTTC.